This T cell receptor (beta chain) is drawn from a study of blood T cell repertoires in COVID-19 (dated by TCRdb to about 2020). Background on the whole study: Samples covering the acute and convalescent phases of COVID-19 were provided by collaborators in the United States, Italy and Spain. Samples were obtained from the ongoing ImmuneRACE study (first 160 participants) and from about 1,300 subjects provided by 6 global collaborators. Deeply sampled blood TCRbeta repertoires from subjects exposed to, actively infected with, or recovered from COVID-19 were included in the dataset. The material from the prospective study consisted of cDNA or gDNA derived from T cells, B-cell-depleted T cells, or PBMCs. Sample metadata almost always included a de-identified subject ID, COVID-19 status, age in years and sex. The repertoires were released in a freely available public database intended as a resource for research on the immune response to SARS-CoV-2. Where HLA class I and class II types were available, the types were taken from metadata supplied by the sample provider, not from assay-based typing.

General conclusions and limits of the study: How much clinical and demographic metadata was included differed by source and by participant, and the metadata was provided uncurated.

In regard to this clone: Its antigen has not been determined. No per-base quality is available; no much larger clone lies one base away.

Whole blood was collected in K2EDTA tubes by collaborating institutions according to the institutions' own protocols. For TCRbeta analysis, collaborators shipped samples in one of three forms: frozen whole blood, isolated PBMCs, or DNA extracted from either of those sample types. CDR1 and CDR2 are drawn from the germline V gene: SGHAT, FQNNGV. At the junction V is shortened by 5 bases and J by 1 base; bases outside the gene matches: 6. Counted from cysteine to phenylalanine, this CDR3 has 18 amino acids. The DNA shown is the 54-base CDR3, in frame from base 1. The immunoSEQ Assay, a bias-controlled multiplex PCR, was used to amplify TCRbeta CDR3 regions from genomic DNA. Per the source publication's procedure: The number of nucleated cells in each sample was estimated by amplification of reference gene primers within the assay. Sequence reads were collapsed and filtered to measure the absolute abundance of every unique TCRbeta CDR3 rearrangement. For each sample, productive Simpson clonality was calculated as the square root of Simpson's diversity index across productive rearrangements. Sourced from immuneACCESS, this table was stored by TCRdb with only in-frame sequences that have V and J called. A share of the clones is absent; for the studies checked, an unresolved V gene accounts for under half, and the remainder has no known explanation. V, J and clone size reflect that table, while D and trimming were determined from the DNA. Within this sample are roughly 83,000 clones, with 85% to 90% of them counted one time only. About 7.8% of the sample belongs to the ten largest clones.

The chain couples TRBV11-2 to TRBJ2-3; 16 nucleotides in the junction match TRBD2. Sequencing was performed on peripheral blood. This TCR was sampled from a man older than 75 with active or convalescent COVID-19. CDR3 reads: CASSPGTSGRGGTDTQYF. At the DNA level, the sequence is TGTGCCAGCAGCCCAGGGACTAGCGGGAGGGGGGGCACAGATACGCAGTATTTT.